This T cell receptor (beta chain) was captured in a study of CD8 T cells in ankylosing spondylitis. Whole-study findings and limits: One TCR beta motif, made up of several highly homologous variants, appeared characteristic of ankylosing spondylitis blood.

Generation of TCR beta libraries employed quantitative 5'-RACE incorporating molecular barcodes. TCRdb reanalysed the 5' RACE reads using MiXCR and keeps one entry per CDR3 protein. The repertoire holds hundreds of thousands of distinct CDR3 sequences, roughly 32% seen once, with around 4.4% in the top ten. After removal of 3 bases from V and 8 bases from J, the junction contained 9 bases not matched to a gene. This CDR3 has 14 residues. Notes on this clonotype: Its antigen is still unknown.

The chain combines TRBV12-3 or TRBV12-4 with TRBJ1-2; 7 nucleotides line up with TRBD1. The sequence was collected from a male donor with ankylosing spondylitis or in good health (not recorded which). The specimen sequenced was blood, either unsorted or a sorted T cell fraction (not recorded which). CDR3 nucleotides: TGTGCCAGCAGTTTCATTACAGGGGAGGAAGGCTACACCTTC. It translates to CASSFITGEEGYTF.